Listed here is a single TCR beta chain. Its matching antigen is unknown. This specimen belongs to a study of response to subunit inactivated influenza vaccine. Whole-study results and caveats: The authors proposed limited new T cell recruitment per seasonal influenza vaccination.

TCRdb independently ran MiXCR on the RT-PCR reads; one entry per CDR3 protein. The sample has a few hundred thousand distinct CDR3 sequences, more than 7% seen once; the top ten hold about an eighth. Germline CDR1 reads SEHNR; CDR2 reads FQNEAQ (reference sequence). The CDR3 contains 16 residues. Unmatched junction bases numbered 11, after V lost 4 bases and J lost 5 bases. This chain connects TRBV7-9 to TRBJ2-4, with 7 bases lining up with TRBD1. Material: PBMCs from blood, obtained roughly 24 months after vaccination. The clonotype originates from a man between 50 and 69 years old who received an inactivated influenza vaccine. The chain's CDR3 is CASSSLLGDRENIQYF. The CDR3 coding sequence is TGTGCCAGCAGCTCCCTTCTTGGGGACAGAGAAAACATTCAGTACTTC.